A single sample gave rise to the 23 T cell receptor beta chains below, sequenced in a study of post-analysis software for immune sequencing data. Incorporated into the TCR beta cDNA libraries were unique molecular identifiers, which served to reduce PCR and sequencing biases. MiXCR, run by TCRdb on the PCR reads, gives a single entry per CDR3 protein. The data show some 700,000 distinct CDR3 sequences, approximately 59% seen once. No cognate antigen is known for these TCRs. Study-level points and caveats: The study found TRBV5-6, TRBV5-1 and TRBV20-1 among roughly 5 TRBV segments more frequent in patients than controls.

The source material was blood. Source of these receptors: a girl aged 2 to 10 with multiple sclerosis.

This chain uses TRBV11-2 with TRBJ2-3; 12 bases are shared with TRBD2. With 1 base clipped from V and 5 bases from J, the junction kept 7 bases outside the gene matches. The CDR3 contains 17 residues. Germline CDR1 is SGHAT and CDR2 is FQNNGV. This chain's CDR3 is CASSLGLAGGRGDTQYF. The CDR3 DNA reads TGTGCCAGCAGCTTAGGGCTAGCGGGGGGGCGAGGAGATACGCAGTATTTT. The full variable domain, completed using reference TRBV11-2 and TRBJ2-3, is EAGVAQSPRYKIIEKRQSVAFWCNPISGHATLYWYQQILGQGPKLLIQFQNNGVVDDSQLPKDRFSAERLKGVDSTLKIQPAKLEDSAVYLCASSLGLAGGRGDTQYFGPGTRLTVL.

This rearrangement joins TRBV29-1 to TRBJ2-3; D might be TRBD2 (5 bases). Germline V gene data show CDR1 as SQVTM and CDR2 as ANQGSEA. This CDR3 comprises 11 residues. V lost 6 bases and J lost 7, with 11 bases in between. CDR3 sequence (DNA): TGCAGCGTAGAGGGTTCAAATACGCAGTATTTT. Translated, it gives CSVEGSNTQYF.

The V gene is TRBV9, the J gene TRBJ2-1; 8 nucleotides match TRBD1. This CDR3 spans 18 amino acids. Germline CDR1 reads SGDLS; CDR2 reads YYNGEE. J lost 5 bases, V lost 0 bases, and 13 bases had no gene match. CDR3 DNA sequence: TGTGCCAGCAGCGTAGTACCCCACGGCAGGGGGCGAGACAATGAGCAGTTCTTC. Its translation is CASSVVPHGRGRDNEQFF.

Note on this clonotype: Compared with germline, one end of the junction differs, possibly owing to a read error. The rearrangement joins TRBV6-6 to TRBJ2-5; D is unclear. CDR1 MNHNY and CDR2 SVGAGI come from the germline V gene (reference sequence). This CDR3 has 12 residues. The CDR3 region is CANSYYGETQYF. The CDR3 coding sequence is TGTGCCAACAGTTACTATGGGGAGACCCAGTACTTC.

V is TRBV7-2 and J is TRBJ2-3; D is unresolved. Trimming removed 1 base from V and 4 bases from J, with 12 bases in between. The CDR3 runs to 15 residues. CDR1 and CDR2 from the germline V gene are SGHTA and FQGNSA. Here the CDR3 reads CASSLGKRYADTQYF. The CDR3 DNA sequence: TGTGCCAGCAGCTTAGGAAAGCGTTACGCAGATACGCAGTATTTT.

This sequence joins TRBV4-2 and TRBJ2-1; TRBD2 matches 8 bases. This CDR3 region has 15 residues. Germline trimming cut 0 bases from V and 5 bases from J; bases unmatched to any gene: 3. Germline assignment: CDR1 LGHNA and CDR2 YNFKEQ. The CDR3, as DNA: TGTGCCAGCAGCCAAGACCCAGCGGGGGACAATGAGCAGTTCTTC. It translates to CASSQDPAGDNEQFF.

The rearrangement links TRBV5-6 to TRBJ1-2, with no clear D. V was shortened by 4 bases and J by 1 base, with 14 bases between the two germline ends. CDR1 and CDR2 (germline): SGHDT, YYEEEE. CDR3 size: 15 residues. CDR3 DNA sequence: TGTGCCAGCAGCCCGAGTGCAGCCAATAACTATGGCTACACCTTC. It is translated as CASSPSAANNYGYTF.

The rearrangement joins TRBV2 to TRBJ2-1, with D perhaps TRBD1 (6 bases). The J call may be wrong; the DNA end is better matched by TRBJ2-7. CDR1 and CDR2 from the germline V gene are SNHLY and FYNNEI. CDR3 length: 15 residues. CDR3 nucleotides: TGTGCCAGCAGTCCGAACAGGGTGGGTCAGGACGAGCAGTACTTC. The encoded protein is CASSPNRVGQDEQYF.

This chain connects TRBV6-2 or TRBV6-3 to TRBJ1-2; possibly TRBD1 for D (5 bases). Germline V CDR1 and CDR2: MNHEY, SVGEGT. The CDR3 loop spans 13 amino acids. Trimming stripped 6 bases from V and 3 bases from J, with 11 bases between. CDR3 protein: CASRGTAHYGYTF. CDR3 sequence (DNA): TGTGCCAGCAGGGGGACGGCTCACTATGGCTACACCTTC.

The V and J genes are TRBV7-2 and TRBJ2-3; no clear D gene. With 5 bases removed from V and 9 bases from J, the gap between germline ends came to 12 bases. This CDR3 has 12 residues. Germline V lookup: CDR1 SGHTA, CDR2 FQGNSA. The CDR3 DNA follows: TGTGCCAGCAGCCCGACCCAGTCAACGCAGTATTTT. This codes for CASSPTQSTQYF.

Details on this clonotype: A read error is possible here, since a much larger clone lies one base away. The genes are TRBV12-3 or TRBV12-4 and TRBJ2-5; TRBD1 agrees at 12 bases. This CDR3 region has 14 residues. CDR3 DNA sequence: TGTGTCAGCAGCTTGGGACAGGGGGCGGAGACCCAGTACTTC. As protein: CVSSLGQGAETQYF.

As regards this clonotype: At one end the junction does not follow the germline gene, possibly because of a read error. The J gene is TRBJ2-1, the V gene TRBV5-6, with D unresolved. This CDR3 has 17 amino acids. Germline V lookup: CDR1 SGHDT, CDR2 YYEEEE. CDR3 sequence reads: CPSSYTTQTPAANEQFF. The DNA for the CDR3 is TGTCCCAGCAGCTATACGACACAGACCCCTGCAGCCAATGAGCAGTTCTTC.

CDR3 nucleotides: TGTGCCAGCAGTTTTAAAAGGGGAGGGAGTGGCTACACCTTC. Protein product: CASSFKRGGSGYTF. The rearrangement uses TRBV12-3 or TRBV12-4 and TRBJ1-2, with D possibly being TRBD1 (5 bases). Trimming took off 3 bases at V and 7 bases at J, with 15 bases between the two ends. This CDR3 region has 14 residues.

This chain links TRBV4-1 with TRBJ2-3, with TRBD2 matching over 9 bases. This CDR3 spans 16 amino acids. V trimming: 2 bases; J trimming: 2 bases; junction bases outside the gene matches: 5. The germline CDR1 and CDR2 sequences are MGHRA and YSYEKL. The CDR3 DNA follows: TGCGCCAGCAGCCAACCGACTAGCGGTAACACAGATACGCAGTATTTT. This sequence encodes CASSQPTSGNTDTQYF.

The genes are TRBV7-2 and TRBJ2-4, with a tentative D call TRBD1 (5 bases). Germline V lookup: CDR1 SGHTA, CDR2 FQGNSA. Trimming took off 5 bases at V and 7 bases at J, with 15 bases between the two ends. The CDR3 length is 14 residues. The CDR3 sequence is CASSAPGYANIQYF. In DNA form, the CDR3 reads TGTGCCAGCAGCGCCCCAGGGTATGCCAACATTCAGTACTTC.

This sequence joins TRBV19 and TRBJ2-3, with a possible D match to TRBD2 (5 bases). Germline CDR1 LNHDA, CDR2 SQIVND (reference sequence). CDR3 size: 13 residues. Trimming stripped 5 bases from V and 4 bases from J, with 10 bases between. CDR3 region: CASSRPGSDTQYF. CDR3 coding DNA: TGTGCCAGTAGTCGTCCGGGGTCAGATACGCAGTATTTT.

CDR3 bases: TGTGCCAGCGGCCCAAAGGACGATGAGCAGTTCTTC. As protein: CASGPKDDEQFF. The chain combines TRBV9 with TRBJ2-1, with D unclear. The length of the CDR3 is 12 residues. Trimming removed 7 bases at V and 8 bases at J, with 13 bases between. Germline-derived CDR1 and CDR2 are SGDLS and YYNGEE.

This clonotype was found a few times. The chain employs TRBV20-1 and TRBJ2-3; the D gene is possibly TRBD2 (6 bases). This CDR3 is 13 amino acids long. Germline V gene lookup returns CDR1 DFQATT and CDR2 SNEGSKA (reference sequence). Deletions cut 2 bases from V and 5 bases from J, with 11 bases between. The CDR3, as DNA: TGCAGTGCTAGATTGGCGGGAAGAGATACGCAGTATTTT. Protein product: CSARLAGRDTQYF.

CDR3 region: CASSIDLGYEQYF. CDR3 sequence (DNA): TGTGCCAGTAGTATAGATCTGGGCTACGAGCAGTACTTC. This sequence joins TRBV19 and TRBJ2-4; D remains unclear. Near its end, the DNA agrees better with TRBJ2-7, so the J call may be wrong. This CDR3 is built from 13 residues. Germline V CDR1 and CDR2: LNHDA, SQIVND (reference sequence).

This sequence joins TRBV6-6 and TRBJ1-1, with no clear D. Germline CDR1 and CDR2: MNHNY and SVGAGI (reference sequence). CDR3 length: 13 residues. V was clipped by 11 bases and J by 3 bases, with 16 bases between them. CDR3 loop: CAVRVEQYTEAFF. The CDR3 DNA reads as TGTGCCGTCCGGGTTGAACAGTACACTGAAGCTTTCTTT.

This clonotype was seen a handful of times. The chain employs TRBV11-2 and TRBJ2-5, with 13 bases fitting TRBD2. The germline V gene has CDR1 SGHAT and CDR2 FQNNGV. CDR3 length: 18 residues. The V gene end was trimmed by 2 bases and the J gene end by 4 bases; junction bases not matched to a gene: 10. CDR3 sequence (DNA): TGTGCCAGCAGCTTAACCGGGACTAGCGGGACCCGGGGAGAGACCCAGTACTTC. Protein product: CASSLTGTSGTRGETQYF.

DNA of the CDR3: TGTGCCAGCAGAAAGGGACTAGCGGGGGGACCCACAGATACGCAGTATTTT. It yields the protein CASRKGLAGGPTDTQYF. This chain links TRBV6-1 with TRBJ2-3; 15 bases are shared with TRBD2. CDR1 and CDR2 from the germline V gene are MNHNS and SASEGT. The CDR3 is made up of 17 amino acids. The ends lost 6 bases at V and 2 bases at J; junction bases unmatched: 6.

The chain recombines TRBV11-2 with TRBJ2-3; D unresolved. The CDR3 runs to 12 residues. Germline V gene sequence: CDR1 SGHAT, CDR2 FQNNGV. Trimming shortened V by 4 bases and J by 9 bases, and 11 bases separated the two germline ends. The CDR3 loop reads CASSSFAWTQYF. Written as DNA, the CDR3 is TGTGCCAGCAGCTCCTTTGCCTGGACGCAGTATTTT. Based on the CDR3 plus reference TRBV11-2 and TRBJ2-3, the full variable domain is EAGVAQSPRYKIIEKRQSVAFWCNPISGHATLYWYQQILGQGPKLLIQFQNNGVVDDSQLPKDRFSAERLKGVDSTLKIQPAKLEDSAVYLCASSSFAWTQYFGPGTRLTVL.